Sequencing of this TCR beta chain was carried out in a study of lymphopenia after photon versus proton radiotherapy. The protocol was immunoSEQ multiplex PCR, while the TCRdb copy is restricted to in-frame clones and leaves out a portion. The sample lists fewer than 20,000 clones, under 95% occurring once. Germline CDR1 is SGDLS and CDR2 is YYNGEE. The CDR3 loop spans 11 amino acids. The V and J ends lost 7 bases and 5 bases respectively, with 9 bases between them. The V gene is TRBV9, the J gene TRBJ1-2; possible D gene TRBD1, 5 bases. The material was peripheral blood, obtained from a patient treated with photon-based radiotherapy. The TCR originated in a woman between 35 and 50 years old with cholangiocarcinoma. CDR3 region: CASGGSYGYTF. CDR3 DNA sequence: TGTGCCAGCGGGGGATCTTATGGCTACACCTTC.